The 18 T cell receptor beta chains given below trace back to one sample, sequenced in a study of response to subunit inactivated influenza vaccine. TCRdb analysed the RT-PCR reads with MiXCR anew, one entry per CDR3 protein. The profile shows about 520,000 distinct CDR3 sequences, roughly 25% of them singletons. Sequencing used CD4+ T cells sorted from PBMCs, obtained approximately 5 days after vaccination. All receptors derive from a man aged 50 or older who received an inactivated influenza vaccine.

The sample holds a few counts of this clonotype. V is TRBV21-1 and J is TRBJ2-1; no DNA check was done on the table's D call, TRBD2. TRBV21-1 is described as a pseudogene. CDR3 size: 14 residues. The CDR3 nucleotides read TGTGCCAGCAGGCCTAGCGGGCCTAACAATGAGCAGTTCTTC. This codes for CASRPSGPNNEQFF.

This clonotype has at least ten counts. V and J are TRBV28 and TRBJ2-2; D is uncertain. Germline loops: CDR1 MDHEN, CDR2 SYDVKM. CDR3 length: 13 residues. The V and J ends lost 6 bases and 5 bases respectively, with 10 bases between them. As DNA, the CDR3 is TGTGCCAGCAGCCGTACAGATACCGGGGAGCTGTTTTTT. Its protein is CASSRTDTGELFF.

The chain carries TRBV5-1 and TRBJ2-1; possibly TRBD1 for D (6 bases). Trimming stripped 4 bases from V and 8 bases from J, with 13 bases between. The germline V gene encodes CDR1 SGHRS and CDR2 YFSETQ. The CDR3 loop spans 13 amino acids. CDR3 protein: CASSLPGVDEQFF. The DNA of the CDR3 is TGCGCCAGCAGCCTCCCAGGGGTCGATGAGCAGTTCTTC.

This clonotype was observed a few times. The genes are TRBV12-3 or TRBV12-4 and TRBJ2-2; D call uncertain. Trimming left V 5 bases short and J 7 bases short, with 17 bases between. There are 15 residues in the CDR3. CDR3 region: CASSLDGTTGGELFF. For the CDR3, the DNA is TGTGCCAGCAGTCTTGACGGAACCACGGGCGGGGAGCTGTTTTTT.

A few counts support this clonotype. The genes are TRBV12-3 or TRBV12-4 and TRBJ1-4; D is undetermined. V was trimmed by 1 base and J by 4 bases, leaving 4 bases between them. CDR3 length: 13 amino acids. CDR3 DNA: TGTGCCAGCAGTTTAGGGAGTAATGAAAAACTGTTTTTT. It specifies CASSLGSNEKLFF.

This clonotype was seen a handful of times. The rearrangement links TRBV5-1 to TRBJ1-5; D gene unclear. Deletions cut 4 bases from V and 6 bases from J, with 14 bases between. The germline V gene has CDR1 SGHRS and CDR2 YFSETQ. The CDR3 extends over 14 amino acids. The CDR3 reads CASSADGRGQPQHF. The CDR3 nucleotides read TGCGCCAGCAGCGCGGACGGGCGGGGTCAGCCCCAGCATTTT.

In DNA form, the CDR3 reads TGCGCCAGCAGCCCATCTGGGATTGAGCAGTTCTTC. Protein: CASSPSGIEQFF. The J gene is TRBJ2-1, the V gene TRBV5-1; D call uncertain. The germline V and J ends were trimmed by 4 bases and 9 bases, with 11 bases remaining between them. Germline CDR1 reads SGHRS; CDR2 reads YFSETQ. The CDR3 sequence is 12 residues long.

This chain uses TRBV20-1 with TRBJ1-1; weak D call: TRBD1 (6 bases). CDR1 and CDR2 from the germline V gene are DFQATT and SNEGSKA (reference sequence). The CDR3 has 15 residues. Trimming shortened V by 1 base and J by 1 base, and 13 bases separated the two germline ends. The CDR3 protein is CSARVRGGTNTEAFF. For the CDR3, the DNA is TGCAGTGCTAGAGTCCGAGGGGGAACGAACACTGAAGCTTTCTTT.

The gene calls are TRBV10-3 and TRBJ2-1, with D possibly being TRBD1 or TRBD2 (5 bases each). V was cut by 9 bases and J by 1 base, with 10 bases left in between. Germline V gene data show CDR1 as ENHRY and CDR2 as SYGVKD. The CDR3 sequence is 13 residues long. CDR3 amino acids: CAMAGTSYNEQFF. Written as DNA, the CDR3 is TGTGCCATGGCCGGGACGTCCTACAATGAGCAGTTCTTC.

This clonotype was observed a few times. The CDR3 protein is CASSRPGQGAYEQFF. For the CDR3, the DNA is TGTGCCAGCAGCCGCCCGGGACAGGGGGCCTATGAGCAGTTCTTC. The chain employs TRBV11-2 and TRBJ2-1, with 12 bases that match TRBD1. Germline V lookup: CDR1 SGHAT, CDR2 FQNNGV. The CDR3 sequence is 15 residues long. With V trimmed by 5 bases and J by 8 bases, 7 bases remained unmatched.

This rearrangement joins TRBV11-2 to TRBJ2-3; TRBD2 matches 12 bases. Germline CDR1 SGHAT, CDR2 FQNNGV. V shed 1 base, J shed 6 bases, and the junction held 11 bases outside the gene matches. The CDR3 totals 18 residues. DNA of the CDR3: TGTGCCAGCAGCTTAGTAACGCTAGCGGGGGGGCCCTCGGATACGCAGTATTTT. Its translation is CASSLVTLAGGPSDTQYF. The entire variable domain, with the rest obtained from reference TRBV11-2 and TRBJ2-3, is as follows: EAGVAQSPRYKIIEKRQSVAFWCNPISGHATLYWYQQILGQGPKLLIQFQNNGVVDDSQLPKDRFSAERLKGVDSTLKIQPAKLEDSAVYLCASSLVTLAGGPSDTQYFGPGTRLTVL.

The rearrangement links TRBV19 to TRBJ1-5; no reliable D call. V lost 6 bases and J lost 2, with 11 bases in between. CDR1 and CDR2 from the germline V gene are LNHDA and SQIVND (reference sequence). This CDR3 contains 14 residues. CDR3 amino acids: CASRISRGNQPQHF. The CDR3 DNA is TGTGCCAGTAGAATCTCGCGGGGCAATCAGCCCCAGCATTTT.

The sample holds a few counts of this clonotype. The chain combines TRBV5-1 with TRBJ2-7; D unclear. V was pared by 0 bases and J by 0 bases, with 10 bases between. This CDR3 contains 15 residues. From germline, CDR1 is SGHRS and CDR2 YFSETQ. CDR3: CASSLDPGSSYEQYF. CDR3 bases: TGCGCCAGCAGCTTGGATCCGGGTAGCTCCTACGAGCAGTACTTC.

Note on this clonotype: A much larger clone is a single base away; this may be a read error. The J gene is TRBJ2-1, the V gene TRBV5-1; the D is unclear. The CDR3 loop spans 16 amino acids. Germline CDR1 SGHRS, CDR2 YFSETQ. CDR3 DNA: TGCTCCAGCAGCTCCCTGGGGAAAGGGTCCTACAATGAGCAGTTCTTC. Protein sequence: CSSSSLGKGSYNEQFF.

V and J are TRBV12-3 or TRBV12-4 and TRBJ2-1; no clear D. The CDR3 length is 13 residues. Trimming left V 9 bases short and J 0 bases short, with 9 bases between. The CDR3 is CASESNSYNEQFF. For the CDR3, the DNA is TGTGCCAGTGAGAGTAACTCCTACAATGAGCAGTTCTTC.

This clonotype was found many times. The chain uses TRBV2 and TRBJ1-5; D remains ambiguous. This CDR3 is built from 12 residues. The V end was cut by 5 bases, the J end by 6 bases, with 8 bases between. The germline CDR1 and CDR2 sequences are SNHLY and FYNNEI. Written as DNA, the CDR3 is TGTGCCAGCAGTCTAGACGGTCAGCCCCAGCATTTT. Protein: CASSLDGQPQHF.

The rearrangement joins TRBV11-2 to TRBJ2-6; TRBD1 agrees at 7 bases. Germline V gene lookup returns CDR1 SGHAT and CDR2 FQNNGV. The CDR3 loop spans 18 amino acids. V lost 5 bases to trimming and J lost 0 bases; unmatched junction nucleotides: 10. CDR3 protein: CASSKSPGQASGANVLTF. The CDR3 DNA is TGTGCCAGCAGCAAGAGCCCTGGACAGGCCTCTGGGGCCAACGTCCTGACTTTC.

The J gene is TRBJ1-3, the V gene TRBV12-5; D call uncertain. The CDR3 sequence is 15 residues long. Germline-derived CDR1 and CDR2 are LGHNT and FRNRAP. V dropped 5 bases and J dropped 0 bases, with 11 bases sitting between them. CDR3 in amino acids: CASGRSMYSGNTIYF. The CDR3 coding sequence is TGTGCTAGTGGTCGAAGCATGTACTCTGGAAACACCATATATTTT.